The 14 T cell receptor beta chains listed next were all sequenced from one sample in a study of CD8+ T cells in alopecia areata. The authors extracted RNA and reverse transcribed it into cDNA as the sequencing template. Repertoires were generated with immunoSEQ multiplex PCR, while TCRdb's copy carries only in-frame clones and drops some. This sample has approximately 100,000 clones, with approximately 52% found just once. The sequenced material came from CD4+ T cells sorted from blood. All receptors derive from a human donor in good health.

This clone came up a few times. The chain combines TRBV30 with TRBJ2-3; D is unclear. Germline-derived CDR1 and CDR2 are GTSNPN and SVGIG (reference sequence). The CDR3 sequence is 13 residues long. V lost 0 bases, J lost 0 bases, and 4 bases lay in between. This CDR3 is CAWSVSSTDTQYF. In DNA, the CDR3 is TGTGCCTGGAGTGTAAGCAGCACAGATACGCAGTATTTT.

This clone was seen a few times. The V call is TRBV19, the J call TRBJ2-3, with TRBD1 as a possible D gene (6 bases). This CDR3 comprises 17 residues. Germline V CDR1 and CDR2: LNHDA, SQIVND (reference sequence). V was trimmed by 1 base and J by 2 bases, leaving 16 bases between them. The CDR3 DNA follows: TGTGCCAGTAGTATAGGATGGTCGACAGGCGCCACAGATACGCAGTATTTT. Translating gives CASSIGWSTGATDTQYF.

V gene TRBV18 combines with J gene TRBJ2-7, with D hard to call. The CDR3 extends over 13 amino acids. Looked up from germline, CDR1 is KGHSH and CDR2 is LQKENI. V lost 0 bases, J lost 6 bases, and 9 bases lay in between. In nucleotides, the CDR3 is TGTGCCAGCTCACCACCGTCCGAGACCGAGCAGTACTTC. Its translation: CASSPPSETEQYF.

This clone was seen a handful of times. This chain uses TRBV5-1 with TRBJ2-7; 11 bases map to TRBD1. The CDR3 totals 13 residues. Germline trimming cut 3 bases from V and 10 bases from J; bases unmatched to any gene: 6. In germline, CDR1 is SGHRS, CDR2 YFSETQ. The DNA for the CDR3 is TGCGCCAGCAGCTCCGGGACAGGGGGACCCCAGTACTTC. Its protein is CASSSGTGGPQYF.

This clone was found once. CDR3 nucleotides: TGCGCCAGCAGACGACTAGCGGCGAACACCGGGGAGCTGTTTTTT. This encodes CASRRLAANTGELFF. The chain has TRBV5-1 and TRBJ2-2; 9 bases map to TRBD2. The junction had 2 bases not matched to a gene; V was cut back by 5 bases and J by 0 bases. Germline CDR1 and CDR2: SGHRS and YFSETQ. CDR3 length: 15 residues.

The V and J genes are TRBV11-2 and TRBJ2-1; D possibly corresponds to TRBD1 (6 bases). The germline gives CDR1 SGHAT, CDR2 FQNNGV. The CDR3 consists of 14 residues. Trimming removed 3 bases from V and 2 bases from J, with 8 bases in between. The CDR3 nucleotides read TGTGCCAGCAGCTTCACAGGGACCTACAATGAGCAGTTCTTC. It codes for CASSFTGTYNEQFF.

This clone was counted between two and nine times. J is TRBJ2-6 and V is TRBV28; no clear D gene. Germline V gene lookup returns CDR1 MDHEN and CDR2 SYDVKM. Trimming cost V 8 bases and J 1 base, with 6 bases left between them. The CDR3 spans 13 residues. CDR3 DNA sequence: TGTGCCAGCCGGTTGTCTGGGGCCAACGTCCTGACTTTC. It is translated as CASRLSGANVLTF.

This sequence joins TRBV29-1 and TRBJ2-1, with TRBD2 matching 14 bases. J lost 7 bases, V lost 4 bases, and 9 bases had no gene match. CDR1 is SQVTM, CDR2 ANQGSEA, per germline. This CDR3 spans 16 amino acids. DNA of the CDR3: TGCAGCGTTGTAACGGGACTAGCGGGGGCTTGGAATGAGCAGTTCTTC. Translation: CSVVTGLAGAWNEQFF.

V is TRBV29-1 and J is TRBJ2-5, with 8 bases aligning to TRBD1. Germline CDR1 is SQVTM and CDR2 is ANQGSEA. This CDR3 has 19 residues. Trimming cost V 3 bases and J 0 bases; bases outside gene matches: 18. The CDR3 coding sequence is TGCAGCGTTGAGACGGGGACAGGAAAAACCAATTGGTACCAAGAGACCCAGTACTTC. It is translated as CSVETGTGKTNWYQETQYF.

The rearrangement joins TRBV5-4 to TRBJ2-1, with 8 nucleotides matching TRBD1. CDR1 SGHNT and CDR2 YYREEE come from the germline V gene (reference sequence). This CDR3 contains 14 residues. The J segment lost 10 bases and the V segment lost 0 bases, leaving 6 bases of the junction unmatched. The CDR3 DNA sequence: TGTGCCAGCAGCTTGGTGACAGGGGTTTCCGAGCAGTTCTTC. This encodes CASSLVTGVSEQFF.

V and J are TRBV6-6 and TRBJ1-5; TRBD1 matches 8 bases. J gave up 4 bases and V 2 bases, and 4 bases lay outside the gene matches. The CDR3 totals 15 residues. CDR1 is MNHNY, CDR2 SVGAGI, per germline (reference sequence). The chain's CDR3 is CASSYPDRANQPQHF. Written as DNA, the CDR3 is TGTGCCAGCAGTTACCCGGACAGGGCAAATCAGCCCCAGCATTTT.

The J gene is TRBJ2-1, the V gene TRBV30; a possible D gene is TRBD1 (6 bases). Trimming left V 7 bases short and J 0 bases short, with 13 bases between. The CDR3 covers 14 residues. CDR1 and CDR2 from the germline V gene are GTSNPN and SVGIG (reference sequence). This chain's CDR3 is CASPRGGSYNEQFF. The CDR3 DNA is TGTGCCTCCCCCAGGGGCGGCTCCTACAATGAGCAGTTCTTC.

V gene TRBV29-1 combines with J gene TRBJ2-1; D remains ambiguous. V was pared by 2 bases and J by 2 bases, with 4 bases between. Germline CDR1 is SQVTM and CDR2 is ANQGSEA. The CDR3 is 12 amino acids. CDR3 region: CSVERTYNEQFF. The CDR3 DNA reads TGCAGCGTTGAAAGGACCTACAATGAGCAGTTCTTC.

CDR3 sequence (DNA): TGCAGCGCCGGGACAGGGGCCAGCGAGCAGTACTTC. This codes for CSAGTGASEQYF. V is TRBV29-1 and J is TRBJ2-7; TRBD1 matches at 10 bases. CDR1 and CDR2 (germline): SQVTM, ANQGSEA. The CDR3 has 12 residues. Germline trimming cut 7 bases from V and 6 bases from J; bases unmatched to any gene: 6.